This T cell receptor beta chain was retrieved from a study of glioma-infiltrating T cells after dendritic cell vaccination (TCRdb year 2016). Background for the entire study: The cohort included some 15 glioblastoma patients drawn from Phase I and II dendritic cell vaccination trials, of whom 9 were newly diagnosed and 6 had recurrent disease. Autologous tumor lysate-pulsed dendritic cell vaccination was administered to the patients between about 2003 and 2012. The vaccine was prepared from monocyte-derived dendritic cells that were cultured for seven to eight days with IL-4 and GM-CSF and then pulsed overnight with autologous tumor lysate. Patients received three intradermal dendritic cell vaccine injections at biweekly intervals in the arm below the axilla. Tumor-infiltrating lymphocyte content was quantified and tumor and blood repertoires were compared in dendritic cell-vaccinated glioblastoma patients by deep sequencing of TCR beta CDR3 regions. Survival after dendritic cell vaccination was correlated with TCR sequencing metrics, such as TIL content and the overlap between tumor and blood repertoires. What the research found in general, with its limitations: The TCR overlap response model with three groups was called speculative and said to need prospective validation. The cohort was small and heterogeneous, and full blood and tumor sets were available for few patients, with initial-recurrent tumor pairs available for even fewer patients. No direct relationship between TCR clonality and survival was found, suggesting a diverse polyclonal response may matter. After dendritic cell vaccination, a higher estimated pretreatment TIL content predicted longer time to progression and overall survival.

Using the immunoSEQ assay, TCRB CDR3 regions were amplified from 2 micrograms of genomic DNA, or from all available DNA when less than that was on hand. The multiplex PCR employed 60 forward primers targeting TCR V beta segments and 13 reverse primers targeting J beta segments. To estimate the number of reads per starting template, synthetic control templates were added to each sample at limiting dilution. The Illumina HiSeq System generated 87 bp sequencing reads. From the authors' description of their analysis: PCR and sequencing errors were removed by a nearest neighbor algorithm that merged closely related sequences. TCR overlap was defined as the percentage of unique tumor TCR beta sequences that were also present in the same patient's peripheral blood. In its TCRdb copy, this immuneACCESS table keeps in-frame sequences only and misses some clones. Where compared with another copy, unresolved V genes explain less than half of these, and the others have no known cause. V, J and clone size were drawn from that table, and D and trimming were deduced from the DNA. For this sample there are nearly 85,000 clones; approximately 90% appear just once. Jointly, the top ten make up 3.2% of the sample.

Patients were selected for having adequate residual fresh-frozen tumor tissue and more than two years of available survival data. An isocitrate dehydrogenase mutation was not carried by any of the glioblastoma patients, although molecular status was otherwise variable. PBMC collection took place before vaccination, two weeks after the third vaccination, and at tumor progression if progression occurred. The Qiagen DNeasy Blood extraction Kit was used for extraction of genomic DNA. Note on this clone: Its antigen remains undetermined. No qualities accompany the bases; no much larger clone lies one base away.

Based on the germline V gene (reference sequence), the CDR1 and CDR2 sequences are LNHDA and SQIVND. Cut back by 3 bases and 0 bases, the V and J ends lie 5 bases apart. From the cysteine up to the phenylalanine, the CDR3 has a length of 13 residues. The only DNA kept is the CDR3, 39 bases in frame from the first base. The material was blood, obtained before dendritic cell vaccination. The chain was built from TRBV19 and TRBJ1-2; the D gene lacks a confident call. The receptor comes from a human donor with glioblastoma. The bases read TGTGCCAGTAGTATCCAGACTAACTATGGCTACACCTTC. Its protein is CASSIQTNYGYTF.